Each of the 4 T cell receptor beta chains below was sequenced from the same sample in a study of shared clonotypes between healthy human individuals. Sequencing used immunoSEQ multiplex PCR; TCRdb keeps in-frame clones, though not all of them. Among roughly 2.5 million clones listed, 85% to 95% were seen once. Sequenced input: naive CD4+ T cells sorted from blood. Subset defined: CD45RA+ positively selected. The source of these receptors is a man in his late teens or twenties in good health.

The chain combines TRBV19 with TRBJ1-2, with 8 bases identical to TRBD1. The CDR3 covers 13 residues. Trimming cost V 8 bases and J 8 bases; bases outside gene matches: 10. Germline values: CDR1 LNHDA, CDR2 SQIVND (reference sequence). CDR3 DNA: TGTGCCAGTTCGGACAGGGCCCTAGGGGGCTACACCTTC. It codes for CASSDRALGGYTF.

The chain is built from TRBV5-1 and TRBJ2-3; no firm D call. V was trimmed by 0 bases and J by 6 bases, leaving 11 bases between them. The CDR3 covers 14 residues. Germline V gene lookup returns CDR1 SGHRS and CDR2 YFSETQ. The chain's CDR3 is CASSLAVSLDTQYF. CDR3 nucleotides: TGCGCCAGCAGCTTGGCCGTGTCGTTGGATACGCAGTATTTT.

The DNA of the CDR3 is TGTGCCAGCAGCTTAGAATTTTCGACCAGGGGGCGTTCCTACGAGCAGTACTTC. As protein: CASSLEFSTRGRSYEQYF. The chain recombines TRBV7-2 with TRBJ2-7; 8 bases agree with TRBD1. CDR3 length equals 18 residues. J gave up 1 base and V 1 base, and 12 bases lay outside the gene matches. Looked up from germline, CDR1 is SGHTA and CDR2 is FQGNSA.

The chain couples TRBV30 to TRBJ1-4; 10 nucleotides line up with TRBD1. This CDR3 contains 15 residues. Germline loops: CDR1 GTSNPN, CDR2 SVGIG (reference sequence). V lost 4 bases, J lost 4 bases, and 6 bases stayed unmatched. CDR3 sequence: CAWTPGQGINEKLFF. DNA of the CDR3: TGTGCCTGGACTCCGGGACAGGGGATTAATGAAAAACTGTTTTTT.